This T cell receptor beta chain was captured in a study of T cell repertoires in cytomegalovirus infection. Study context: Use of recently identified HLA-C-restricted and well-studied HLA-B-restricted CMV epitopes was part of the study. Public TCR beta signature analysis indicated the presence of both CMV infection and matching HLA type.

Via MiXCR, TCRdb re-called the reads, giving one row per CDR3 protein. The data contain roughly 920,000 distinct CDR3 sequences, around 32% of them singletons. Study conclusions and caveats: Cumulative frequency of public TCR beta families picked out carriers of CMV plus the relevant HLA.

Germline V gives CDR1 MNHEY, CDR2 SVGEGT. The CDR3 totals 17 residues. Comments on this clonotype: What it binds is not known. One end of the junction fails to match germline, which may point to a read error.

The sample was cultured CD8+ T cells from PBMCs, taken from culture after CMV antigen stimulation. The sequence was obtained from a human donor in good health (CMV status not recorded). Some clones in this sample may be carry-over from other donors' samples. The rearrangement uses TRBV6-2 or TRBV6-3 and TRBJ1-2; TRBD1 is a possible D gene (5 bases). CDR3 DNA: TGTGCCAGCAGTTACGCCAGGGAGCATAGAATCGACTATGACTACACCTTC. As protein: CASSYAREHRIDYDYTF.